The rows below give T cell receptor beta chains drawn from one sample of a study of human CD8 memory T cell subsets. TCRdb re-called the 5' RACE reads; every CDR3 protein appears as one record, without DNA. This repertoire includes some 10,000 distinct CDR3 sequences. Sequences were obtained from CD8+ T cells from PBMCs. The origin of the receptors is a human donor in good health. The CDR3 runs from the conserved cysteine through the conserved F or W. The order of the fields is J gene, V gene, clone size, CDR3 protein. Clone sizes are given selectively: once, few, many, or a class where the clone is expanded.

TRBJ2-7	TRBV12-3/TRBV12-4	NA	CASTSGSYEQYF
TRBJ2-3	TRBV7-9	NA	CASSPTLDQDFTDTQYF
TRBJ2-2	TRBV12-3/TRBV12-4	NA	CASSLGVRAGELFF
TRBJ2-5	TRBV4-2	NA	CASSQDRLARDQETQYF
TRBJ2-1	TRBV30	medium-sized	CAWVAGNTNNEQFF
TRBJ2-2	TRBV4-1	NA	CASSETPWGAGELFF
TRBJ1-1	TRBV7-6	NA	CASGPGNTEAFF
TRBJ2-1	TRBV7-9	NA	CASSLDGGVSYNEQFF
TRBJ2-1	TRBV28	large	CATFRYNEQFF
TRBJ2-7	TRBV11-1	NA	CASSLAGNKYEQYF
TRBJ2-7	TRBV10-3	NA	CAISDPTSAGTYEQYF
TRBJ2-3	TRBV9	NA	CASSMDSTTDTQYF
TRBJ2-2	TRBV7-9	NA	CASSGIGTPSTGELFF
TRBJ1-1	TRBV28	medium-sized	CASSFFGDTEAFF
TRBJ1-2	TRBV20-1	medium-sized	CSAADREYGYTF
TRBJ2-7	TRBV28	NA	CASRAPFGLYEQYF
TRBJ2-5	TRBV20-1	NA	CSALGGRAQETQYF
TRBJ1-6	TRBV5-1	NA	CASRLDGGDNSPLHF
TRBJ1-1	TRBV13	NA	CASSLALGLPEAFF
TRBJ2-7	TRBV7-8	NA	CASRTRTGHEQYF
TRBJ2-5	TRBV7-2	NA	CASSLRRLRETQYF
TRBJ2-2	TRBV7-9	NA	CASSPPRDRLNTGELFF
TRBJ1-1	TRBV3-1	NA	CASSQENGNTEAFF